This is a list of T cell receptor beta chains from one sample in a study of neurological immune-mediated disorders. Via MiXCR, TCRdb re-called the 5' RACE reads, giving one row per CDR3 protein. The sample lists about 80,000 distinct CDR3 sequences; almost 6% were seen once. The specimen was PBMCs. The receptors derive from a woman aged 60-75 years with multiple sclerosis. Each CDR3 is given with its conserved first and last residue. The D gene is left open where the match is weak. Not every row has a clone size; where given, it reads once, few, many or a size class.

cdr3_nt: TGCAGTGCCGGGGGGAGTCGCGGACTCACAGATACGCAGTATTTT
cdr3_aa: CSAGGSRGLTDTQYF
d_call: TRBD2
v_call: TRBV20-1
clone_size: many
j_call: TRBJ2-3

cdr3_nt: TGTGCCAGCAGCTTAAGTCCGGACAGGGAAGAGACCCAGTACTTC
cdr3_aa: CASSLSPDREETQYF
d_call: TRBD1
v_call: TRBV7-9
clone_size: many
j_call: TRBJ2-5

cdr3_nt: TGCAGTGCTAGCCCGCCGGCGGGGGGCCGCGCCTACGAGCAGTACTTC
cdr3_aa: CSASPPAGGRAYEQYF
d_call: TRBD2
v_call: TRBV20-1
clone_size: many
j_call: TRBJ2-7

cdr3_nt: TGTGCCAGCAGTTTATCGATTATGCCCGGACAGGGGGCAAAAGGCAATCAGCCCCAGCATTTT
cdr3_aa: CASSLSIMPGQGAKGNQPQHF
d_call: TRBD1
v_call: TRBV12-3/TRBV12-4
clone_size: many
j_call: TRBJ1-5

cdr3_nt: TGCGCCAGCAGCGGATTAGCGGGGGGCCTCTACGAGCAGTACTTC
cdr3_aa: CASSGLAGGLYEQYF
d_call: TRBD2
v_call: TRBV4-1
clone_size: many
j_call: TRBJ2-7

cdr3_nt: TGTGCCAGCTCACCAATGGCCATCGAGCAGTACTTC
cdr3_aa: CASSPMAIEQYF
d_call: .
v_call: TRBV18
clone_size: many
j_call: TRBJ2-7

cdr3_nt: TGCGCCAGCAGCTCCGGGTCCCAATACGAGCAGTACTTC
cdr3_aa: CASSSGSQYEQYF
d_call: .
v_call: TRBV5-1
clone_size: many
j_call: TRBJ2-7

cdr3_nt: TGTGCCTGGGGTAGCGGGGGGGTCGGGGAGCTGTTTTTT
cdr3_aa: CAWGSGGVGELFF
d_call: TRBD2
v_call: TRBV30
clone_size: many
j_call: TRBJ2-2

cdr3_nt: TGCAGTGCTAGAGGTCCCACAGGGGTCCGGCCCCAGCATTTT
cdr3_aa: CSARGPTGVRPQHF
d_call: TRBD1
v_call: TRBV20-1
clone_size: many
j_call: TRBJ1-5

cdr3_nt: TGTGCCAGCTTACCGACAGGCACAGATACGCAGTATTTT
cdr3_aa: CASLPTGTDTQYF
d_call: .
v_call: TRBV19
clone_size: .
j_call: TRBJ2-3

cdr3_nt: TGCAGTGCTAGGGAACAGGGTATACGGACGGGAGCTTTCTTT
cdr3_aa: CSAREQGIRTGAFF
d_call: .
v_call: TRBV20-1
clone_size: many
j_call: TRBJ1-1

cdr3_nt: TGTGCCAGCAGCCCCTCTGAAGGGGGCGAGTATTTT
cdr3_aa: CASSPSEGGEYF
d_call: TRBD1
v_call: TRBV7-9
clone_size: few
j_call: TRBJ2-3

cdr3_nt: TGCGCCAGCAGCTTGGAGGGGACAGGGACTCAGCCCCAGCATTTT
cdr3_aa: CASSLEGTGTQPQHF
d_call: TRBD1
v_call: TRBV5-1
clone_size: many
j_call: TRBJ1-5

cdr3_nt: TGCGCCAGCAGCTTGGAGGGCGGGGGGGCCTACAATGAGCAGTTCTTC
cdr3_aa: CASSLEGGGAYNEQFF
d_call: TRBD2
v_call: TRBV5-1
clone_size: many
j_call: TRBJ2-1

cdr3_nt: TGTGCCAGCAGCACCGGCTCGGGGCACTCCTACAATGAGCAGTTCTTC
cdr3_aa: CASSTGSGHSYNEQFF
d_call: .
v_call: TRBV7-9
clone_size: many
j_call: TRBJ2-1

cdr3_nt: TGTGCCAGCACCCTTTCCCTACTAGCGGGGGGGACCGAGCAGTACTTC
cdr3_aa: CASTLSLLAGGTEQYF
d_call: TRBD2
v_call: TRBV5-5
clone_size: .
j_call: TRBJ2-7

cdr3_nt: TGCAGTGCTACACAGGGGCCAGGTGAAGCTTTCTTT
cdr3_aa: CSATQGPGEAFF
d_call: TRBD1
v_call: TRBV20-1
clone_size: many
j_call: TRBJ1-1

cdr3_nt: TGTGCCAGCAAAATCCGGGACCTAGACAATGAGCAGTTCTTC
cdr3_aa: CASKIRDLDNEQFF
d_call: .
v_call: TRBV2
clone_size: many
j_call: TRBJ2-1

cdr3_nt: TGCGCCAGCAGCCAAGTCGGGGGAGGCTACAATGAGCAGTTCTTC
cdr3_aa: CASSQVGGGYNEQFF
d_call: .
v_call: TRBV4-1
clone_size: many
j_call: TRBJ2-1

cdr3_nt: TGTGCCAGCAGCCAAATGACAGCTTTCTCCTACAATGAGCAGTTCTTC
cdr3_aa: CASSQMTAFSYNEQFF
d_call: .
v_call: TRBV7-9
clone_size: .
j_call: TRBJ2-1

cdr3_nt: TGTGCCAGCAGCTTGAATCTGGTGGCCTACGAGCAGTACTTC
cdr3_aa: CASSLNLVAYEQYF
d_call: .
v_call: TRBV11-2
clone_size: many
j_call: TRBJ2-7

cdr3_nt: TGTGCCAGCAGCATCACATCGACAGCAGGGACGCAGTATTTT
cdr3_aa: CASSITSTAGTQYF
d_call: .
v_call: TRBV12-3/TRBV12-4
clone_size: many
j_call: TRBJ2-3

cdr3_nt: TGTGCCAGCAGCCCCTCGGGGGGGACGTACTATGGCTACACCTTC
cdr3_aa: CASSPSGGTYYGYTF
d_call: .
v_call: TRBV11-2
clone_size: many
j_call: TRBJ1-2

cdr3_nt: TGTGCCACCGGTCTAGCGGGGGGCAATGAGCAGTTCTTC
cdr3_aa: CATGLAGGNEQFF
d_call: TRBD2
v_call: TRBV24-1
clone_size: many
j_call: TRBJ2-1

cdr3_nt: TGTGCCAGCAGCAAAGAAGGTGACAGGTCTGAAAACACCATATATTTT
cdr3_aa: CASSKEGDRSENTIYF
d_call: .
v_call: TRBV21-1
clone_size: many
j_call: TRBJ1-3

cdr3_nt: TGCAGTGCTAGAGATGCCAGGGGAAATGAGCAGTTCTTC
cdr3_aa: CSARDARGNEQFF
d_call: .
v_call: TRBV20-1
clone_size: many
j_call: TRBJ2-1

cdr3_nt: TGCGCCAGCAGCCTTCCGACAGGTGAAAAACTGTTTTTT
cdr3_aa: CASSLPTGEKLFF
d_call: .
v_call: TRBV5-1
clone_size: many
j_call: TRBJ1-4

cdr3_nt: TGCGCCAGCAGCTTCGGGGACAGCCGGCACTACGAGCAGTACTTC
cdr3_aa: CASSFGDSRHYEQYF
d_call: TRBD1
v_call: TRBV5-1
clone_size: many
j_call: TRBJ2-7

cdr3_nt: TGTGCCAGCAGTGAGTCCTCCGGGACAGAATATGGCTACACCTTC
cdr3_aa: CASSESSGTEYGYTF
d_call: TRBD1
v_call: TRBV6-4
clone_size: .
j_call: TRBJ1-2

cdr3_nt: TGTGCCAGCAGCTTAGGGGGGGCCGGGGGCGAGCAGTACTTC
cdr3_aa: CASSLGGAGGEQYF
d_call: .
v_call: TRBV7-9
clone_size: many
j_call: TRBJ2-7

cdr3_nt: TGCAGTGCTAGACGGGGCAGGGGCCCCTACGAGCAGTACTTC
cdr3_aa: CSARRGRGPYEQYF
d_call: .
v_call: TRBV20-1
clone_size: few
j_call: TRBJ2-7

cdr3_nt: TGTGCCATCAGAAAGGACAGCTACGAGCAGTACTTC
cdr3_aa: CAIRKDSYEQYF
d_call: .
v_call: TRBV6-1
clone_size: .
j_call: TRBJ2-7

cdr3_nt: TGTGCCAGCAGCGTAACCCCTACCTACGAGCAGTACTTC
cdr3_aa: CASSVTPTYEQYF
d_call: .
v_call: TRBV9
clone_size: many
j_call: TRBJ2-7

cdr3_nt: TGCAGCGTTGTACGAGGGCGGGGTGAGCAGTTCTTC
cdr3_aa: CSVVRGRGEQFF
d_call: .
v_call: TRBV29-1
clone_size: many
j_call: TRBJ2-1

cdr3_nt: TGTGCCAGCAGCCAGGGGGGGCCCAATTCACTACTTGAGCAGTTCTTC
cdr3_aa: CASSQGGPNSLLEQFF
d_call: .
v_call: TRBV4-2
clone_size: many
j_call: TRBJ2-1

cdr3_nt: TGTGCCAGCTCACCGGGGTCAGGGACCGGGGAGCTGTTTTTT
cdr3_aa: CASSPGSGTGELFF
d_call: .
v_call: TRBV18
clone_size: .
j_call: TRBJ2-2

cdr3_nt: TGTGCCAGCAGCCCTGACAGGGGAGGGACTAATGAAAAACTGTTTTTT
cdr3_aa: CASSPDRGGTNEKLFF
d_call: TRBD1
v_call: TRBV9
clone_size: many
j_call: TRBJ1-4

cdr3_nt: TGCAGTGCTAGAGATACAGTGTCAGCGAGATCCTACGAGCAGTACTTC
cdr3_aa: CSARDTVSARSYEQYF
d_call: .
v_call: TRBV20-1
clone_size: many
j_call: TRBJ2-7

cdr3_nt: TGTGCCATCACTGAGGCGGGCTTAAGCACAGATACGCAGTATTTT
cdr3_aa: CAITEAGLSTDTQYF
d_call: .
v_call: TRBV10-3
clone_size: many
j_call: TRBJ2-3

cdr3_nt: TGTGCCAGCAGCCCCCTGGGGCGGGGAAACAATGAGCAGTTCTTC
cdr3_aa: CASSPLGRGNNEQFF
d_call: .
v_call: TRBV7-6
clone_size: many
j_call: TRBJ2-1

cdr3_nt: TGCGCCAGCAGCTTGCAGGGCCGTGGGAATCAGCCCCAGCATTTT
cdr3_aa: CASSLQGRGNQPQHF
d_call: .
v_call: TRBV5-1
clone_size: many
j_call: TRBJ1-5

cdr3_nt: TGTGCCAGCAGTAGGACCGCAATAGCCAAAAACATTCAGTACTTC
cdr3_aa: CASSRTAIAKNIQYF
d_call: .
v_call: TRBV7-2
clone_size: many
j_call: TRBJ2-4

cdr3_nt: TGCGCCAGCACCGAGACAGGATCGAGGGAAAAACTGTTTTTT
cdr3_aa: CASTETGSREKLFF
d_call: .
v_call: TRBV5-1
clone_size: many
j_call: TRBJ1-4

cdr3_nt: TGTGCCAGCAGCCACCGCAGGTTCGGGGGGGCCGAGACCCAGTACTTC
cdr3_aa: CASSHRRFGGAETQYF
d_call: TRBD2
v_call: TRBV6-5
clone_size: .
j_call: TRBJ2-5

cdr3_nt: TGCAGTGCTAGAGTATCAACTCTACCCTCCGGGGAGCTGTTTTTT
cdr3_aa: CSARVSTLPSGELFF
d_call: .
v_call: TRBV20-1
clone_size: many
j_call: TRBJ2-2